The TCR beta chain under discussion was sequenced for a study of T cells in localized non-small cell lung cancer. Regarding the study as a whole: Detection in adjacent lung was observed for a median around 59 of the top 100 tumor clones. Higher adjacent-lung clonality was associated with shorter survival.

Germline V gene sequence: CDR1 SGHTA, CDR2 FQGNSA. The germline V and J ends were trimmed by 4 bases and 4 bases, with 10 bases remaining between them. This CDR3 comprises 13 residues. A remark on this clone: Its antigen is as yet unknown.

Clones were read by immunoSEQ multiplex PCR, and TCRdb kept only the in-frame ones, dropping some. The sample holds about 41,000 clones; 65% to 90% are singletons and the top ten take almost 8%. The gene calls are TRBV7-2 and TRBJ1-2, with D unclear. The material sequenced was PBMCs, taken before any cancer treatment. This TCR came from a man aged 40-75 years with stage II lung adenocarcinoma. CDR3 residues: CASSSSGSYGYTF. DNA of the CDR3: TGTGCCAGCAGCTCTTCAGGTTCCTATGGCTACACCTTC.